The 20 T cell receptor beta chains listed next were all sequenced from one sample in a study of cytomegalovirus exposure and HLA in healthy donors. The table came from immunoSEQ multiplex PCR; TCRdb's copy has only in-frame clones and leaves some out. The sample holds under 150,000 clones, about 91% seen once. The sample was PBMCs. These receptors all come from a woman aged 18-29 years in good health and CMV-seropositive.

The CDR3 DNA reads TGTGCCAGCAGTCGCCGGGACAGGGTCTCTGAAGCTTTCTTT. This encodes CASSRRDRVSEAFF. This chain uses TRBV28 with TRBJ1-1; 9 nucleotides align to TRBD1. CDR1 and CDR2 (germline): MDHEN, SYDVKM. The CDR3 is made up of 14 amino acids. J gave up 6 bases and V 5 bases, and 7 bases lay outside the gene matches.

CDR3 DNA sequence: TGTGCCTGGAGTGTAAGCTCCTCTGAAGCTTTCTTT. Amino acids: CAWSVSSSEAFF. This chain connects TRBV30 to TRBJ1-1; D unresolved. The length of the CDR3 is 12 residues. CDR1 is GTSNPN, CDR2 SVGIG, per germline (reference sequence). V lost 0 bases to trimming and J lost 6 bases, with 8 bases between them.

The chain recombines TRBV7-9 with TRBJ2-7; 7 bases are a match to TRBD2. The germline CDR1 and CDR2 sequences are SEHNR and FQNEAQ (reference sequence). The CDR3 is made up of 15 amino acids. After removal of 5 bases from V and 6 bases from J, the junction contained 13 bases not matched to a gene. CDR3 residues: CASSGLSGSFSEQYF. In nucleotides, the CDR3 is TGTGCCAGCAGCGGCCTTAGCGGGTCTTTCTCCGAGCAGTACTTC.

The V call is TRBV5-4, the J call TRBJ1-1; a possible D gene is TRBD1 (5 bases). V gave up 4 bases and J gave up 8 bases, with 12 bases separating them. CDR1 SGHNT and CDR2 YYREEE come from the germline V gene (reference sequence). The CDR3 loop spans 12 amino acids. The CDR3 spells CASSRPRQEAFF. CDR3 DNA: TGTGCCAGCAGCCGCCCGCGACAGGAAGCTTTCTTT. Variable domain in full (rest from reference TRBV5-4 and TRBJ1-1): ETGVTQSPTHLIKTRGQQVTLRCSSQSGHNTVSWYQQALGQGPQFIFQYYREEENGRGNFPPRFSGLQFPNYSSELNVNALELDDSALYLCASSRPRQEAFFGQGTRLTVV.

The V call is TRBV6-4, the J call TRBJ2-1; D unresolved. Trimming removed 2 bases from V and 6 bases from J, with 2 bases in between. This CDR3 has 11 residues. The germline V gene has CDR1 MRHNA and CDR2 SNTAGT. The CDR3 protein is CASSDLNEQFF. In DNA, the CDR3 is TGTGCCAGCAGTGACCTCAATGAGCAGTTCTTC.

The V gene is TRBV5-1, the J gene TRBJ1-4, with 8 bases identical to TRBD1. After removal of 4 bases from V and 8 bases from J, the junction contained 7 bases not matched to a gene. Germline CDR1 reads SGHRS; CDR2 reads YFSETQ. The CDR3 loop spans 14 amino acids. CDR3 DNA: TGCGCCAGCAGCGTGCAGGGGGCGGGAGAAAAACTGTTTTTT. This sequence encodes CASSVQGAGEKLFF.

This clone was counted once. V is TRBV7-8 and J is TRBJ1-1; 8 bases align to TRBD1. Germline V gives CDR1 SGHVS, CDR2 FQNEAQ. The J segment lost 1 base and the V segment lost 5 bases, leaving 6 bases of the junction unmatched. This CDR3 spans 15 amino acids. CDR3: CASSLWDRPNTEAFF. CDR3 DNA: TGTGCCAGCAGCCTCTGGGACAGGCCGAACACTGAAGCTTTCTTT.

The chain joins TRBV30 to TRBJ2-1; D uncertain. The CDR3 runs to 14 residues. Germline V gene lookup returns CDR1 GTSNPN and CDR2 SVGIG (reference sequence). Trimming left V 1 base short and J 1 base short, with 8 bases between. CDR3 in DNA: TGTGCCTGGAGTGGTACCGGGTCCTACAATGAGCAGTTCTTC. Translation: CAWSGTGSYNEQFF.

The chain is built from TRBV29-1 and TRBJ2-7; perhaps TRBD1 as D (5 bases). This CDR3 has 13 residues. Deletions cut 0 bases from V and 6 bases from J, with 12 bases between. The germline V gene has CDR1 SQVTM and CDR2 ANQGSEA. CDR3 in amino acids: CSVEDAGSSEQYF. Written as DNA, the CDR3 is TGCAGCGTTGAAGACGCAGGGTCAAGCGAGCAGTACTTC.

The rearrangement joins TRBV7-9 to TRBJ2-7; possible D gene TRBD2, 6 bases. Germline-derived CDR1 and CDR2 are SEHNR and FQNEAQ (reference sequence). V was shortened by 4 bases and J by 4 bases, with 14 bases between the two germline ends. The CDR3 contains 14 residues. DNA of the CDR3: TGTGCCAGCAGCTCCGGACACCGGGGGTACGAGCAGTACTTC. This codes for CASSSGHRGYEQYF.

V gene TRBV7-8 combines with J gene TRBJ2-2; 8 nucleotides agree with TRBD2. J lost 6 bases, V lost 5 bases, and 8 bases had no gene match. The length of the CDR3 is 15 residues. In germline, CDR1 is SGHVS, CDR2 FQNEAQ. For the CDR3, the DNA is TGTGCCAGCAGCCTGGCGGGGGGCGCCGCCGGGGAGCTGTTTTTT. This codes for CASSLAGGAAGELFF.

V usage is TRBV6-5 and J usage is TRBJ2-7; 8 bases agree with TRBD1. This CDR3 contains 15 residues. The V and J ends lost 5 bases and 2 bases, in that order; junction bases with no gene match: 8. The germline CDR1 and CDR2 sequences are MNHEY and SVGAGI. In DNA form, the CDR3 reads TGTGCCAGCAGTGCCGGACAGGGTGGGGCCTACGAGCAGTACTTC. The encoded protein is CASSAGQGGAYEQYF.

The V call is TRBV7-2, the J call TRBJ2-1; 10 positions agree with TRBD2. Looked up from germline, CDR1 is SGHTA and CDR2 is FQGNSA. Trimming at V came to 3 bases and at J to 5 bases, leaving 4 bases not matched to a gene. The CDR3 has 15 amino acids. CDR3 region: CASSLVLAGHNEQFF. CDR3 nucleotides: TGTGCCAGCAGCTTGGTACTAGCGGGACACAATGAGCAGTTCTTC. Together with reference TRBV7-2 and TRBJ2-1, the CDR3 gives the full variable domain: GAGVSQSPSNKVTEKGKDVELRCDPISGHTALYWYRQSLGQGLEFLIYFQGNSAPDKSGLPSDRFSAERTGGSVSTLTIQRTQQEDSAVYLCASSLVLAGHNEQFFGPGTRLTVL.

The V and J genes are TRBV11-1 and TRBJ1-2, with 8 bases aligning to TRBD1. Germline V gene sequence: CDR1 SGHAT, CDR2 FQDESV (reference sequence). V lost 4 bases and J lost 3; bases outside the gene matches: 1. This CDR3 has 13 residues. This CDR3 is CASSSDRDYGYTF. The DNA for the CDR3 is TGTGCCAGCAGCTCGGACAGGGACTATGGCTACACCTTC. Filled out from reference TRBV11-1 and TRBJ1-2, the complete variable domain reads EAEVAQSPRYKITEKSQAVAFWCDPISGHATLYWYRQILGQGPELLVQFQDESVVDDSQLPKDRFSAERLKGVDSTLKIQPAELGDSAMYLCASSSDRDYGYTFGSGTRLTVV.

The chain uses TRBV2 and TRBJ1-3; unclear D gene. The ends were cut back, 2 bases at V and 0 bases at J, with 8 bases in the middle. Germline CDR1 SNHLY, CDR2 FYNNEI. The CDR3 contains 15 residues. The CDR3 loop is CASSELRNSGNTIYF. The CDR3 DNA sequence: TGTGCCAGCAGTGAATTGAGAAACTCTGGAAACACCATATATTTT.

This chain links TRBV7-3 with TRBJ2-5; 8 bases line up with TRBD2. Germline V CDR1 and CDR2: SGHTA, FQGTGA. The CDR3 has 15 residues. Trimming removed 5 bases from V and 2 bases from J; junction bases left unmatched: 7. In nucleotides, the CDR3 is TGTGCCAGCAGCCCCCGAGCGGGGGAGCAAGAGACCCAGTACTTC. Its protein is CASSPRAGEQETQYF.

Written as DNA, the CDR3 is TGTGCCAGCAGTTTATCGACAGGGGCTGAGCAGTTCTTC. This translates into CASSLSTGAEQFF. The V call is TRBV28, the J call TRBJ2-1, with 8 positions matching TRBD1. Trimming removed 1 base from V and 9 bases from J; junction bases left unmatched: 2. Germline loops: CDR1 MDHEN, CDR2 SYDVKM. The length of the CDR3 is 13 residues.

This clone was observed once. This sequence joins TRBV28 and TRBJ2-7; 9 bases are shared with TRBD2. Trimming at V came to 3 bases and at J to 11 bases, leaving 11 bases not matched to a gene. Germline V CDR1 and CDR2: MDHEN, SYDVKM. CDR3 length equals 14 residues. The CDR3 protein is CASSFVRLAGEEYF. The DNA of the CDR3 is TGTGCCAGCAGTTTCGTTAGATTAGCGGGAGAGGAGTACTTC.

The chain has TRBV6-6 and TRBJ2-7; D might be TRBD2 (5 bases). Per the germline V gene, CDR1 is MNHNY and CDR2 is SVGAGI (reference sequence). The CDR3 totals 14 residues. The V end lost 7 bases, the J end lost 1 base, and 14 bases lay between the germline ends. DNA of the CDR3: TGTGCCAGCACCCACGGCGGAGGATCCTACGAGCAGTACTTC. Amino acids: CASTHGGGSYEQYF.

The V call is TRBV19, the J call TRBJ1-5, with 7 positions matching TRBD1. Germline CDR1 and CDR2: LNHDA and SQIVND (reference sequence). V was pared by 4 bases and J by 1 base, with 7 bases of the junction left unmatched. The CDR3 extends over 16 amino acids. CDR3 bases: TGTGCCAGTAGTAAGACAGGGATTATGAGCAATCAGCCCCAGCATTTT. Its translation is CASSKTGIMSNQPQHF.